Listed below are T cell receptor beta chains from one sample, sequenced in a study of blood T cell repertoires in COVID-19. Generated by immunoSEQ multiplex PCR, the TCRdb table keeps only in-frame clones and is missing some. The sample yields 100,000 to 120,000 clones, about 70% seen once. Sequenced input: peripheral blood. The source is a woman aged 60 to 75 with acute or convalescent COVID-19. Both conserved end residues are part of each CDR3. Fields, in order: D gene, V gene, J gene, clone size, CDR3 protein, CDR3 DNA. The D gene is left open where the match is weak. Clone size is not always given. Where it is, it says once, few, many or a class for expanded clones.

>TRBD1|TRBV28|TRBJ1-5|.
CASIPPGRQGLFSNQPQHF
TGTGCCAGCATCCCCCCCGGAAGACAGGGTCTATTTAGCAATCAGCCCCAGCATTTT
>.|TRBV27|TRBJ2-7|.
CASSLNSGSYEQYF
TGTGCCAGCAGTTTAAATTCAGGGTCCTACGAGCAGTACTTC
>.|TRBV19|TRBJ1-5|few
CASSITGNSQPQHF
TGTGCCAGTAGTATAACAGGGAATAGTCAGCCCCAGCATTTT
>.|TRBV23-1|TRBJ1-4|.
CASSHRDRGWSEKLFF
TGCGCCAGCAGTCACCGCGACAGAGGTTGGAGTGAAAAACTGTTTTTT
>TRBD1|TRBV18|TRBJ1-5|.
CASSRGQENQPQHF
TGTGCCAGCTCACGCGGACAGGAAAATCAGCCCCAGCATTTT
>.|TRBV6-5|TRBJ2-7|.
CASSYSHGGLYF
TGTGCCAGCAGTTACTCGCACGGGGGGCTTTACTTC
>TRBD1|TRBV2|TRBJ1-1|.
CASRVQGTGTEAFF
TGTGCCAGCAGAGTACAGGGGACTGGCACTGAAGCTTTCTTT
>TRBD1|TRBV9|TRBJ1-1|many
CASSVITGARGEAFF
TGTGCCAGCAGCGTAATTACAGGGGCCAGGGGGGAAGCTTTCTTT
>.|TRBV6-6|TRBJ1-5|.
CASSPGEGRNSNQPQHF
TGTGCCAGCAGTCCCGGAGAGGGGAGGAATAGCAATCAGCCCCAGCATTTT
>.|TRBV23-1|TRBJ1-3|.
CASSQSRRAWGNTIYF
TGCGCCAGCAGTCAATCTCGGCGGGCGTGGGGAAACACCATATATTTT
>TRBD1|TRBV6-2/TRBV6-3|TRBJ1-2|few
CASSWTGNYGYTF
TGTGCCAGCAGTTGGACAGGGAACTATGGCTACACCTTC
>TRBD2|TRBV5-1|TRBJ2-1|.
CASSPIGTSVNNEQFF
TGCGCCAGCAGCCCGATCGGGACTAGCGTGAACAATGAGCAGTTCTTC
>TRBD1|TRBV10-1|TRBJ2-5|few
CASSDRGSEETQYF
TGCGCCAGCAGCGACAGGGGGAGTGAGGAGACCCAGTACTTC
>.|TRBV7-6|TRBJ1-3|.
CASSLAWATPGNTIYF
TGTGCCAGCAGCTTAGCGTGGGCTACCCCTGGAAACACCATATATTTT
>TRBD1|TRBV13|TRBJ1-1|many
CASRPAGTGGTEAFF
TGTGCCAGCAGACCCGCCGGGACAGGGGGCACTGAAGCTTTCTTT
>.|TRBV19|TRBJ1-3|.
CASRGAASGNTIYF
TGTGCCAGTAGAGGCGCAGCGTCTGGAAACACCATATATTTT
>TRBD1|TRBV18|TRBJ1-1|.
CASSLGQGNTEAFF
TGTGCCAGCTCACTGGGACAGGGGAACACTGAAGCTTTCTTT
>.|TRBV7-9|TRBJ1-2|.
CASSLYDFRGRREYGYTF
TGTGCCAGCAGCTTATATGACTTTAGAGGTCGGAGGGAATATGGCTACACCTTC
>.|TRBV5-4|TRBJ2-3|.
CASSFDRRASTDTQYF
TGTGCCAGCAGCTTCGACAGAAGGGCTAGCACAGATACGCAGTATTTT
>TRBD2|TRBV19|TRBJ2-5|few
CASSMGTSGGPGETQYF
TGTGCCAGTAGTATGGGAACTAGCGGGGGGCCGGGGGAGACCCAGTACTTC
>TRBD1|TRBV10-3|TRBJ1-1|.
CAIGTGEWTEAFF
TGTGCCATTGGGACAGGAGAATGGACTGAAGCTTTCTTT
>.|TRBV5-1|TRBJ1-2|.
CASSLNGANYGYTF
TGCGCCAGCAGCTTGAACGGAGCTAACTATGGCTACACCTTC
>TRBD2|TRBV29-1|TRBJ2-5|.
CSVARLAGGPGETQYF
TGCAGCGTTGCCAGACTAGCGGGGGGGCCTGGAGAGACCCAGTACTTC
>TRBD1|TRBV7-6|TRBJ1-3|.
CATTEYPGTGDSGNTIYF
TGTGCCACAACGGAATATCCCGGGACAGGGGACTCTGGAAACACCATATATTTT
>.|TRBV20-1|TRBJ2-1|few
CSAGQYEQFF
TGCAGTGCTGGACAGTATGAGCAGTTCTTC
>TRBD2|TRBV28|TRBJ2-7|few
CASSTLITSGGIPGYF
TGTGCCAGCAGCACATTGATAACTAGCGGGGGTATCCCTGGGTACTTC
>.|TRBV9|TRBJ1-5|.
CASSVGTRDNQPQHF
TGTGCCAGCAGCGTAGGGACCCGGGACAATCAGCCCCAGCATTTT
>TRBD1|TRBV6-4|TRBJ1-2|.
CASSDIPGQGSYTF
TGTGCCAGCAGTGACATTCCGGGACAGGGTAGCTACACCTTC
>.|TRBV19|TRBJ2-5|.
CASSIGRGKETQYF
TGTGCCAGTAGCATCGGACGGGGAAAAGAGACCCAGTACTTC
>TRBD1|TRBV2|TRBJ1-4|.
CASADRGNGKLFF
TGTGCCAGCGCTGACAGGGGTAATGGAAAACTGTTTTTT
>.|TRBV6-5|TRBJ1-2|.
CASRDRGWNYGYTF
TGTGCCAGCAGAGACAGAGGTTGGAACTATGGCTACACCTTC
>TRBD1|TRBV6-5|TRBJ1-5|.
CASTSTGNNQPQHF
TGTGCCAGCACCTCGACAGGGAACAATCAGCCCCAGCATTTT
>.|TRBV21-1|TRBJ1-1|.
CASSKRGTEAFF
TGTGCCAGCAGCAAAAGGGGTACTGAAGCTTTCTTT
>TRBD1|TRBV18|TRBJ1-3|.
CASSPTTGFGGNTIYF
TGTGCCAGCTCACCAACGACAGGGTTCGGTGGAAACACCATATATTTT
>.|TRBV11-2|TRBJ1-1|few
CASSFFLQGRNTEAFF
TGTGCCAGCAGCTTCTTTCTCCAGGGTAGGAACACTGAAGCTTTCTTT
>TRBD1|TRBV6-1|TRBJ1-6|.
CASSEGAQGARNNSPLHF
TGTGCCAGCAGTGAAGGGGCACAGGGGGCGCGGAATAATTCACCCCTCCACTTT
>.|TRBV27|TRBJ2-1|.
CASSATRGEQFF
TGTGCCAGCAGTGCGACTCGAGGTGAGCAGTTCTTC
>.|TRBV21-1|TRBJ1-5|.
CASSKRDTQRNQPQHF
TGTGCCAGCAGCAAACGCGACACCCAAAGGAATCAGCCCCAGCATTTT